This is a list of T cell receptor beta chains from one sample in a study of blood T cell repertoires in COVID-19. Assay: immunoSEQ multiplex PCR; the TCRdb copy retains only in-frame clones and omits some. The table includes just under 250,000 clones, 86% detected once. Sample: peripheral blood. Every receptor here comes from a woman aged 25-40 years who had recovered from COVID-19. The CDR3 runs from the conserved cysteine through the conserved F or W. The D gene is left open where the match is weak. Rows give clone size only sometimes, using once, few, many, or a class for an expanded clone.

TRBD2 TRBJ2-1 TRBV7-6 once CASSLDARGGYNEQFF TGTGCCAGCAGCTTAGATGCGCGGGGGGGCTACAATGAGCAGTTCTTC
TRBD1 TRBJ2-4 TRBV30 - CAFRDRFRLAKNIQYF TGTGCCTTCCGGGACAGGTTTCGCTTAGCCAAAAACATTCAGTACTTC
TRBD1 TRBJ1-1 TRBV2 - CASSEALQGAAFF TGTGCCAGCAGTGAAGCGCTTCAGGGGGCCGCTTTCTTT
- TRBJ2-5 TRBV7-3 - CASSLRQETQYF TGTGCCAGCAGCTTAAGGCAGGAGACCCAGTACTTC
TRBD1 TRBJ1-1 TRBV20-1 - CSARGQGKAFF TGCAGTGCTAGGGGACAGGGGAAAGCTTTCTTT
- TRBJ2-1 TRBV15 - CATSIVVSSYNEQFF TGTGCCACCAGCATCGTAGTGAGCTCCTACAATGAGCAGTTCTTC
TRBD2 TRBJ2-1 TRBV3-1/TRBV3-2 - CASSQAVTSSFYYNEQFF TGTGCCAGCAGCCAAGCTGTGACTAGCTCGTTTTACTACAATGAGCAGTTCTTC
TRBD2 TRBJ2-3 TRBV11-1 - CASSLMSGEITDTQYF TGTGCCAGCAGCTTAATGAGCGGGGAGATCACAGATACGCAGTATTTT
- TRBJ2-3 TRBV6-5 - CASMAGNTDTQYF TGTGCCAGCATGGCAGGGAACACAGATACGCAGTATTTT
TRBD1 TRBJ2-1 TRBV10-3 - CATNEGASQFF TGTGCCACCAACGAGGGGGCCTCGCAGTTCTTC
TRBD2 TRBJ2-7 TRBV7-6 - CASSAGRAYEQYF TGTGCCAGCAGCGCGGGGAGGGCCTACGAGCAGTACTTC
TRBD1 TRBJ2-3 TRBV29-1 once CSVGDRGYGTDTQYF TGCAGCGTCGGAGACAGGGGATATGGAACAGATACGCAGTATTTT
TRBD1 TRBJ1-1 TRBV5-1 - CASSRDRSTEAFF TGCGCCAGCAGCCGGGACAGGAGCACTGAAGCTTTCTTT
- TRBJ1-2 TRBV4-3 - CASSQLRQANYGYTF TGCGCCAGCAGCCAACTGCGACAGGCTAACTATGGCTACACCTTC
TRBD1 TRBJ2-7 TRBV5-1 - CASSPGTGGSEQYF TGCGCCAGCAGCCCAGGGACAGGGGGCTCCGAGCAGTACTTC
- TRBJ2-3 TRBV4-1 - CASSHLGLSTDTQYF TGCGCCAGCAGCCACCTGGGCCTGTCCACAGATACGCAGTATTTT
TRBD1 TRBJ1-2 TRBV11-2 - CASSFESGGSGYTF TGTGCCAGCAGCTTTGAGTCAGGGGGCTCTGGCTACACCTTC
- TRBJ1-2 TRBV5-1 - CASRTGTTSGYGYTF TGCGCCAGCAGGACCGGGACGACTAGCGGCTATGGCTACACCTTC
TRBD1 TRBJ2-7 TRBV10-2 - CASSQTRTGSDEQYF TGCGCCAGCAGCCAGACGCGGACAGGGTCGGACGAGCAGTACTTC
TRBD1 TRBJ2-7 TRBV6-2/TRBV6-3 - CASSYSTYTTTSGGPTYEQYF TGTGCCAGCAGTTACTCGACCTACACCACCACCTCAGGGGGCCCCACCTACGAGCAGTACTTC
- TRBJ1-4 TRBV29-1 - CSVGQFATNEKLFF TGCAGCGTTGGACAGTTTGCAACTAATGAAAAACTGTTTTTT
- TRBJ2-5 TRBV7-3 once CASSLIGVGETQYF TGTGCCAGCAGCTTAATAGGGGTGGGGGAGACCCAGTACTTC